A single sample is the source of the 30 T cell receptor beta chains below, sequenced in a study of cytomegalovirus exposure and HLA in healthy donors. The PCR ran on 60 Vbeta and 13 Jbeta primers. TCRdb's table, derived via immunoSEQ multiplex PCR, lists solely in-frame clones and lacks some. The sample comprises 150,000 to 190,000 clones, around 79% of which are singletons, and roughly 1.4% rests with the top ten. Material for sequencing was PBMCs. Source of these receptors: a man younger than 35 in good health and CMV-seronegative.

This clone is a singleton in its sample. V is TRBV7-7 and J is TRBJ2-7, with D possibly TRBD1 on 6 matching bases. V lost 0 bases to trimming and J lost 6 bases, with 9 bases between them. Germline-derived CDR1 and CDR2 are SSHAT and FNYEAQ (reference sequence). CDR3 length: 13 residues. In DNA, the CDR3 is TGTGCCAGCAGCTTAGCGCAGGGGTCCGAGCAGTACTTC. It translates to CASSLAQGSEQYF.

V usage is TRBV19 and J usage is TRBJ2-7; 7 bases line up with TRBD2. J was trimmed by 1 base and V by 5 bases; bases with no gene match: 5. The germline V gene encodes CDR1 LNHDA and CDR2 SQIVND (reference sequence). This CDR3 comprises 14 residues. The DNA for the CDR3 is TGTGCCAGTAGTGCGGGACTATCGTCCTACGAGCAGTACTTC. The encoded protein is CASSAGLSSYEQYF.

V and J are TRBV19 and TRBJ2-7; 9 positions match TRBD1. The trim removed 3 bases at V and 1 base at J, leaving 4 bases unmatched. The CDR3 spans 15 residues. Germline CDR1 is LNHDA and CDR2 is SQIVND (reference sequence). Written as DNA, the CDR3 is TGTGCCAGTAGTATTTCGGGGACAGGGTCCTACGAGCAGTACTTC. Its protein product is CASSISGTGSYEQYF.

As to this clone: The junction departs from the called germline gene at one end, perhaps through a read error. The chain couples TRBV7-9 to TRBJ2-7; TRBD1 agrees at 9 bases. CDR1 and CDR2 (germline): SEHNR, FQNEAQ (reference sequence). The CDR3 length is 15 residues. CDR3 loop: CSSSSGQGLSYEQYF. CDR3 nucleotides: TGTTCCAGCAGCTCGGGACAGGGTCTCTCCTACGAGCAGTACTTC.

This sequence joins TRBV27 and TRBJ1-1, with 8 bases aligning to TRBD1. V shed 3 bases, J shed 6 bases, and the junction held 6 bases outside the gene matches. The length of the CDR3 is 14 residues. CDR1 and CDR2 (germline): MNHEY, SMNVEV (reference sequence). The CDR3 here is CASSLSDRGAEAFF. The CDR3 region has the DNA TGTGCCAGCAGTTTGTCCGACAGGGGAGCTGAAGCTTTCTTT.

The table lists this clone with a count of one. The chain carries TRBV19 and TRBJ2-3; TRBD2 might be the D (5 bases). Germline V gives CDR1 LNHDA, CDR2 SQIVND (reference sequence). The CDR3 is made up of 16 amino acids. Trimming stripped 4 bases from V and 1 base from J, with 15 bases between. The CDR3 region has the DNA TGTGCCAGTAGTAGTCCCGGGGTGGTTCGCACAGATACGCAGTATTTT. Protein product: CASSSPGVVRTDTQYF.

The V gene is TRBV6-1, the J gene TRBJ1-1; a possible D gene is TRBD1 (6 bases). The germline V and J ends were trimmed by 7 bases and 0 bases, with 12 bases remaining between them. The CDR3 runs to 14 residues. Germline assignment: CDR1 MNHNS and CDR2 SASEGT. CDR3: CASTIGQLNTEAFF. CDR3 DNA: TGTGCCAGCACCATCGGACAGTTGAACACTGAAGCTTTCTTT.

The chain recombines TRBV7-9 with TRBJ1-1; the D is unclear. In germline, CDR1 is SEHNR, CDR2 FQNEAQ (reference sequence). The CDR3 sequence is 13 residues long. Trimming pared 2 bases from V and 5 bases from J, leaving 9 bases between. CDR3 region: CASSLKRETEAFF. As DNA, the CDR3 is TGTGCCAGCAGCTTAAAGCGGGAGACTGAAGCTTTCTTT.

The chain combines TRBV2 with TRBJ1-1, with D perhaps TRBD1 (5 bases). CDR3 length equals 13 residues. V was cut by 6 bases and J by 2 bases, with 10 bases left in between. CDR1 and CDR2 from the germline V gene are SNHLY and FYNNEI. Here the CDR3 reads CASRGQVNTEAFF. The CDR3 DNA follows: TGTGCCAGCAGGGGGCAGGTTAACACTGAAGCTTTCTTT.

This chain joins TRBV5-4 and TRBJ2-7; D unresolved. V gave up 4 bases and J gave up 7 bases, with 9 bases separating them. The CDR3 has 11 amino acids. From germline, CDR1 is SGHNT and CDR2 YYREEE (reference sequence). The CDR3 sequence is CASSLEREQYF. The CDR3 region has the DNA TGTGCCAGCAGCCTGGAACGGGAGCAGTACTTC.

J is TRBJ2-3 and V is TRBV19, with a possible D match to TRBD1 (5 bases). V lost 6 bases and J lost 2, with 12 bases in between. The CDR3 runs 14 residues. Per germline, CDR1 LNHDA and CDR2 SQIVND (reference sequence). The CDR3 reads CASSRTSHTDTQYF. The CDR3 DNA reads as TGTGCCAGTAGCCGGACAAGCCACACAGATACGCAGTATTTT. Combining the CDR3 with reference TRBV19 and TRBJ2-3 gives the whole variable domain DGGITQSPKYLFRKEGQNVTLSCEQNLNHDAMYWYRQDPGQGLRLIYYSQIVNDFQKGDIAEGYSVSREKKESFPLTVTSAQKNPTAFYLCASSRTSHTDTQYFGPGTRLTVL.

The chain uses TRBV4-1 and TRBJ2-2, with D unclear. There are 14 residues in the CDR3. From germline, CDR1 is MGHRA and CDR2 YSYEKL. Trimming shortened V by 3 bases and J by 2 bases, and 7 bases separated the two germline ends. CDR3 amino acids: CASSHPSNTGELFF. CDR3 nucleotide sequence: TGCGCCAGCAGCCACCCGTCCAACACCGGGGAGCTGTTTTTT.

The V and J genes are TRBV19 and TRBJ2-7; 11 nucleotides line up with TRBD2. The V gene end was trimmed by 6 bases and the J gene end by 1 base; junction bases not matched to a gene: 8. This CDR3 region has 16 residues. Germline values: CDR1 LNHDA, CDR2 SQIVND (reference sequence). Written as DNA, the CDR3 is TGTGCCAGTAGCCTAGAACTAGCGGGAGAATCCTACGAGCAGTACTTC. It encodes CASSLELAGESYEQYF. The full variable domain, in which reference TRBV19 and TRBJ2-7 provide the parts outside the CDR3, is DGGITQSPKYLFRKEGQNVTLSCEQNLNHDAMYWYRQDPGQGLRLIYYSQIVNDFQKGDIAEGYSVSREKKESFPLTVTSAQKNPTAFYLCASSLELAGESYEQYFGPGTRLTVT.

This sequence joins TRBV7-8 and TRBJ2-2; D not resolved. The CDR3 is made up of 14 amino acids. V was pared by 2 bases and J by 7 bases, with 11 bases between. Germline-derived CDR1 and CDR2 are SGHVS and FQNEAQ. The CDR3 is CASSLLRMDGELFF. CDR3 bases: TGTGCCAGCAGCTTATTGAGGATGGACGGGGAGCTGTTTTTT.

This clone was seen repeatedly, ten times or more. The chain uses TRBV27 and TRBJ2-3; tentatively, D is TRBD2 (7 bases). V was clipped by 2 bases and J by 3 bases, with 15 bases between them. The CDR3 sequence is 16 residues long. CDR1 and CDR2 (germline): MNHEY, SMNVEV (reference sequence). CDR3: CASSLQGGGGTDTQYF. CDR3 sequence (DNA): TGTGCCAGCAGTTTACAAGGAGGGGGGGGGACAGATACGCAGTATTTT.

The rearrangement uses TRBV5-4 and TRBJ2-2; D is ambiguous. CDR3 length: 15 amino acids. Trimming left V 1 base short and J 7 bases short, with 14 bases between. Germline V lookup: CDR1 SGHNT, CDR2 YYREEE (reference sequence). In DNA, the CDR3 is TGTGCCAGCAGCTTGCCGCCCCCGCGGATCGGGGAGCTGTTTTTT. It encodes CASSLPPPRIGELFF.

This clone has a handful of counts. This chain links TRBV7-2 with TRBJ1-3; D not certain. CDR1 SGHTA and CDR2 FQGNSA come from the germline V gene. The V and J ends lost 2 bases and 0 bases respectively, with 14 bases between them. CDR3 length: 17 amino acids. As DNA, the CDR3 is TGTGCCAGCAGCTTATGGGAGGGTATCATCTCTGGAAACACCATATATTTT. Protein: CASSLWEGIISGNTIYF.

This clone has more than one count but fewer than ten. This likely comes from a read error, as the CDR3 has no conserved phenylalanine or tryptophan at its end. It is unclear where the CDR3 begins or ends on the DNA, so no DNA is shown, and the CDR3 is as TCRdb lists it. The chain employs TRBV21-1 and TRBJ2-7; whether TRBD2, the table's D call, matches the DNA was not checked. TRBV21-1 is deemed a pseudogene. The CDR3 region is 12 residues in length, termini included. The CDR3 protein is CASTLTSGRPKD.

This sequence joins TRBV7-2 and TRBJ2-1; D might be TRBD2 (5 bases). Germline CDR1 reads SGHTA; CDR2 reads FQGNSA. This CDR3 spans 13 amino acids. The V end was cut by 1 base, the J end by 13 bases, with 14 bases between. The CDR3 DNA is TGTGCCAGCAGCTTAGATCCGTCGGGAAAACAGTTCTTC. It specifies CASSLDPSGKQFF. Combining the CDR3 with reference TRBV7-2 and TRBJ2-1 gives the whole variable domain GAGVSQSPSNKVTEKGKDVELRCDPISGHTALYWYRQSLGQGLEFLIYFQGNSAPDKSGLPSDRFSAERTGGSVSTLTIQRTQQEDSAVYLCASSLDPSGKQFFGPGTRLTVL.

The rearrangement joins TRBV4-3 to TRBJ2-7, with 9 bases identical to TRBD1. Germline assignment: CDR1 LGHNA and CDR2 YSLEER. V gave up 1 base and J gave up 2 bases; unmatched junction bases: 6. The CDR3 runs 16 residues. The CDR3 sequence is CASSQGAGTGTYEQYF. CDR3 nucleotide sequence: TGCGCCAGCAGCCAAGGGGCCGGGACAGGGACCTACGAGCAGTACTTC.

This clone was seen more than once but under ten times. The rearrangement links TRBV6-1 to TRBJ2-2; 7 bases agree with TRBD2. The CDR3 runs to 14 residues. The germline V gene has CDR1 MNHNS and CDR2 SASEGT. The trim removed 6 bases at V and 3 bases at J, leaving 4 bases unmatched. CDR3 in DNA: TGTGCCAGCAGCCCGGCGGGGGACACCGGGGAGCTGTTTTTT. The encoded protein is CASSPAGDTGELFF.

The chain carries TRBV6-5 and TRBJ1-3, with 8 nucleotides matching TRBD1. The CDR3 consists of 13 residues. CDR1 is MNHEY, CDR2 SVGAGI, per germline. J was trimmed by 11 bases and V by 2 bases; bases with no gene match: 5. Here the CDR3 DNA reads TGTGCCAGCAGTTACGAAGGGACAGGATCCATATATTTT. Its translation: CASSYEGTGSIYF.

As to this clone: The germline gene is not matched at one end of the junction; a read error may be the cause. The chain joins TRBV2 to TRBJ2-5; D gene unclear. Germline V gives CDR1 SNHLY, CDR2 FYNNEI. This CDR3 has 13 residues. CDR3: CASMRNSKEAQYF. Here the CDR3 DNA reads TGTGCCAGCATGAGGAACTCCAAAGAGGCCCAGTACTTC.

A single count supports this clone. The chain links TRBV10-3 to TRBJ2-3; TRBD2 might be the D (5 bases). The V gene lost 10 bases and the J gene lost 2 bases, with 7 bases spanning the gap. Germline V gene sequence: CDR1 ENHRY, CDR2 SYGVKD. This CDR3 has 11 amino acids. CDR3 region: CATRDTDTQYF. CDR3 in DNA: TGTGCCACCCGGGACACAGATACGCAGTATTTT.

The CDR3 DNA reads TGTGCCAGCCGCCAGATGGGACTAGCCGATGAGCAGTTCTTC. Translation: CASRQMGLADEQFF. The chain uses TRBV5-4 and TRBJ2-1; 9 nucleotides agree with TRBD2. CDR1 and CDR2 from the germline V gene are SGHNT and YYREEE (reference sequence). The V and J ends lost 7 bases and 8 bases, in that order; junction bases with no gene match: 10. The CDR3 is 14 residues long.

The chain has TRBV19 and TRBJ2-1; possible D gene TRBD2, 6 bases. CDR1 is LNHDA, CDR2 SQIVND, per germline (reference sequence). The CDR3 extends over 15 amino acids. The V and J ends lost 7 bases and 5 bases respectively, with 18 bases between them. The CDR3 DNA follows: TGTGCCAGTACCCCCTTGGCGGGGTCGAACAATGAGCAGTTCTTC. Encoded protein: CASTPLAGSNNEQFF.

The chain has TRBV19 and TRBJ2-2, with TRBD1 as a possible D gene (6 bases). In germline, CDR1 is LNHDA, CDR2 SQIVND (reference sequence). This CDR3 has 15 residues. V was cut by 5 bases and J by 0 bases, with 10 bases left in between. The CDR3 loop reads CASSGTPSNTGELFF. CDR3 coding DNA: TGTGCCAGTAGTGGGACACCCTCGAACACCGGGGAGCTGTTTTTT.

The rearrangement joins TRBV19 to TRBJ2-1; 14 bases line up with TRBD2. From germline, CDR1 is LNHDA and CDR2 SQIVND (reference sequence). V trimming: 6 bases; J trimming: 12 bases; junction bases outside the gene matches: 13. The CDR3 runs to 16 residues. The CDR3 loop reads CASRTLGLAGGTGQFF. The CDR3 DNA reads TGTGCCAGTAGGACCTTAGGACTAGCGGGAGGAACGGGGCAGTTCTTC.

The chain is built from TRBV10-2 and TRBJ2-1; 8 bases align to TRBD2. Per germline, CDR1 WSHSY and CDR2 SAAADI. The CDR3 length is 13 residues. V lost 6 bases, J lost 10 bases, and 8 bases stayed unmatched. Here the CDR3 reads CASRAGERREQFF. The DNA of the CDR3 is TGCGCCAGCAGAGCGGGAGAGCGAAGAGAGCAGTTCTTC.

This clone was recorded only once. This chain links TRBV5-1 with TRBJ2-5; 7 bases line up with TRBD2. V dropped 9 bases and J dropped 5; count of bases not matched to a gene: 16. The CDR3 covers 15 residues. The germline CDR1 and CDR2 sequences are SGHRS and YFSETQ. This CDR3 is CATRVGGDYVETQYF. CDR3 nucleotides: TGCGCCACCAGAGTTGGGGGGGACTACGTGGAGACCCAGTACTTC. Complete variable domain (other parts from reference TRBV5-1 and TRBJ2-5): KAGVTQTPRYLIKTRGQQVTLSCSPISGHRSVSWYQQTPGQGLQFLFEYFSETQRNKGNFPGRFSGRQFSNSRSEMNVSTLELGDSALYLCATRVGGDYVETQYFGPGTRLLVL.